This T cell receptor (beta chain) was found in a study of OX40 agonist ivuxolimab in advanced cancers. Study as a whole: The dose-escalation cohort had hepatocellular carcinoma, melanoma, renal cell or head and neck cancer. General study points: More expanded clones were seen, on average, in CD8+ T cells than in CD4+. Dose levels from 0.1 to 3.0 mg/kg saw CD4+ and CD8+ blood T cells expand clonally by week 6.

Only in-frame clones appear in the TCRdb table, and some are missing; sequencing was by immunoSEQ multiplex PCR. The table lists 16,000 or so clones, around 75% of them singletons. CDR1 is LGHNA, CDR2 YNFKEQ, per germline. V was pared by 0 bases and J by 3 bases, with 16 bases between. This CDR3 is 17 amino acids long. At cycle 4 day 1, cycle 7 day 1, and baseline, blood was sampled. About this clone: The antigen is not known.

Sample: CD4+ or CD8+ T cells sorted from blood, taken in a trial of the OX40 agonist ivuxolimab. The clonotype originates from an adult with an advanced solid tumor such as melanoma, head and neck, liver or kidney cancer. The V gene is TRBV4-2, the J gene TRBJ2-3; no clear D. The CDR3 region is CASSQDHPPALTDTQYF. CDR3 DNA sequence: TGTGCCAGCAGCCAAGATCATCCCCCGGCTTTGACAGATACGCAGTATTTT.